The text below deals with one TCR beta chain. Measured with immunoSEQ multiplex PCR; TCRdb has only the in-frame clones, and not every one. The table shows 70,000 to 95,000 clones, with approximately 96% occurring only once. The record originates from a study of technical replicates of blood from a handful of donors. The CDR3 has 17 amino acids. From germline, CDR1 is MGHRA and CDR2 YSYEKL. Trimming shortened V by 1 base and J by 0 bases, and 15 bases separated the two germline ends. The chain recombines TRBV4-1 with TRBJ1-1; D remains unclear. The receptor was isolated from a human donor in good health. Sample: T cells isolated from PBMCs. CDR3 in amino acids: CASSQAPGRRVNTEAFF. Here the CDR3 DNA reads TGCGCCAGCAGCCAAGCTCCGGGGAGGCGGGTGAACACTGAAGCTTTCTTT.